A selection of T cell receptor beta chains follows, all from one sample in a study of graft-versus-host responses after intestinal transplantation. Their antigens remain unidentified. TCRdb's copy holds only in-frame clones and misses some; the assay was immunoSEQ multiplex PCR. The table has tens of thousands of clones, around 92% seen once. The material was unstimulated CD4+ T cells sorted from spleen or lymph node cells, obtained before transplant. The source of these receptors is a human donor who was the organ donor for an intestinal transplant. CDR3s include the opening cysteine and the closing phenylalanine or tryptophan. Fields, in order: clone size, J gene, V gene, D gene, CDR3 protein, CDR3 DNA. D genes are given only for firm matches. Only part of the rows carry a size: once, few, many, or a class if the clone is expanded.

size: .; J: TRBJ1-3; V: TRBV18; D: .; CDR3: CASSPGFAGENTIYF; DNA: TGTGCCAGCTCACCAGGGTTCGCTGGGGAAAACACCATATATTTT
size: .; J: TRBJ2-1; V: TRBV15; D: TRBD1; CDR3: CATSSPGQSDNEQFF; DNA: TGTGCCACCAGCAGTCCGGGACAGAGTGACAATGAGCAGTTCTTC
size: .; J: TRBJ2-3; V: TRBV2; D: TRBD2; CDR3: CASSAGGAADTQYF; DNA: TGTGCCAGCAGTGCGGGGGGGGCAGCAGATACGCAGTATTTT
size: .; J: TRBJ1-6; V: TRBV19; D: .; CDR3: CASSVLDPVGPLHF; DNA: TGTGCCAGTAGTGTACTCGACCCCGTCGGGCCCCTCCACTTT
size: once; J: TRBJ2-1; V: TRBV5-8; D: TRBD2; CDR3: CASSSRTSGVYNEQFF; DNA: TGTGCCAGCAGCTCCCGGACTAGCGGGGTCTACAATGAGCAGTTCTTC
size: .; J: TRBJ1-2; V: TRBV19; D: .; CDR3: CASSITGYYGYTF; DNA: TGTGCCAGTAGTATAACAGGGTACTATGGCTACACCTTC
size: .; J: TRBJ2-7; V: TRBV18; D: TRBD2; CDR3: CASSPYLGTSYDEQYF; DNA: TGTGCCAGCTCACCATATCTTGGGACTAGCTACGACGAGCAGTACTTC
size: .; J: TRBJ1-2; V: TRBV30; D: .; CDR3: CAWRPWSPGSYGYTF; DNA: TGTGCCTGGAGACCCTGGTCTCCGGGCAGCTATGGCTACACCTTC
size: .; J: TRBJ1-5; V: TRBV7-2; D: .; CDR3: CASSLTVFNQPQHF; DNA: TGTGCCAGCAGCTTAACTGTATTCAATCAGCCCCAGCATTTT
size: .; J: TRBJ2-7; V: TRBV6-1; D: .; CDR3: CASSDFREQYF; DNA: TGTGCCAGCAGTGACTTTCGCGAGCAGTACTTC
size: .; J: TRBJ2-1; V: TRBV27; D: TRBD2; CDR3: CASSLSSGGPYNEQFF; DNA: TGTGCCAGCAGTTTATCGAGCGGGGGGCCCTACAATGAGCAGTTCTTC
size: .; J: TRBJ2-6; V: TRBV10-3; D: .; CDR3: CAISEWGAGANVLTF; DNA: TGTGCCATCAGTGAGTGGGGGGCTGGGGCCAACGTCCTGACTTTC
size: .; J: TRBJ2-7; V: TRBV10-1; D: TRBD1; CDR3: CAGGQRSYEQYF; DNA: TGCGCCGGGGGACAGCGATCCTACGAGCAGTACTTC
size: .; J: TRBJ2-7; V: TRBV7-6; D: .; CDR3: CASSSSAYEQYF; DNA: TGTGCCAGCAGCTCTAGCGCCTACGAGCAGTACTTC
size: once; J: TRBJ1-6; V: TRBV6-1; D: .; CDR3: CASGTNREGSSPLHF; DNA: TGTGCCAGCGGGACAAACAGGGAGGGTAGTTCACCCCTCCACTTT
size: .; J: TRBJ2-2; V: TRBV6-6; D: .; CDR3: CASSPYNTGELFF; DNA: TGTGCCAGCAGTCCCTATAACACCGGGGAGCTGTTTTTT
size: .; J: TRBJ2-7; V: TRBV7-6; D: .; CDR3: CASSLGEGLAGDF; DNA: TGTGCCAGCAGCTTAGGAGAGGGACTCGCTGGGGACTTC
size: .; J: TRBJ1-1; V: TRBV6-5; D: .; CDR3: CASSSGGSEAFF; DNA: TGTGCCAGCAGCTCCGGTGGTTCTGAAGCTTTCTTT
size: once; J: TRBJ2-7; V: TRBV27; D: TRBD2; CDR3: CASSPLGTSSYEQYF; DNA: TGTGCCAGCAGTCCCCTTGGGACTAGCTCCTACGAGCAGTACTTC
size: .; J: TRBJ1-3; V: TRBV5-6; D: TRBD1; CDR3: CASSLGTGKNGNTIYF; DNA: TGTGCCAGCAGCTTGGGGACAGGGAAGAATGGAAACACCATATATTTT
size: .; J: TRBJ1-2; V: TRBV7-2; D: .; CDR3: CASSSNTYGYTF; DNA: TGTGCCAGCAGCTCAAACACCTATGGCTACACCTTC
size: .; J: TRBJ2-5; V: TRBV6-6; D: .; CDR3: CASSGGALQETQYF; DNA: TGTGCCAGCAGTGGGGGGGCCCTCCAAGAGACCCAGTACTTC
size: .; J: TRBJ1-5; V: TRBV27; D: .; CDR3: CASAYVSNQPQHF; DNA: TGTGCCAGCGCGTACGTTAGCAATCAGCCCCAGCATTTT
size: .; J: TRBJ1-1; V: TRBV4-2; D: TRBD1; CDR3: CASSQADREGTEAFF; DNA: TGTGCCAGCAGCCAAGCGGACAGGGAGGGCACTGAAGCTTTCTTT
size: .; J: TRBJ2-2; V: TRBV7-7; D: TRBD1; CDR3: CAVPGQSTGELFF; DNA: TGTGCTGTTCCGGGACAGAGCACCGGGGAGCTGTTTTTT
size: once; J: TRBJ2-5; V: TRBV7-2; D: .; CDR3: CASSLGHNQETQYF; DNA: TGTGCCAGCAGCTTAGGCCACAACCAAGAGACCCAGTACTTC
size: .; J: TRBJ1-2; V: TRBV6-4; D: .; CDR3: CASSVRGYGYTF; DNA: TGTGCCAGCAGTGTAAGGGGTTATGGCTACACCTTC
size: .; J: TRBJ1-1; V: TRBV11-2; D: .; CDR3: CASSFGGMDTEAFF; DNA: TGTGCCAGCAGCTTTGGCGGTATGGACACTGAAGCTTTCTTT
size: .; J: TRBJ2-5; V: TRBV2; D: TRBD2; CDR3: CASSRTSGGVIKETQYF; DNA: TGTGCCAGCAGTAGGACTAGCGGGGGGGTTATTAAAGAGACCCAGTACTTC
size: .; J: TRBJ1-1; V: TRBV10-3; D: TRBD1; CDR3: CATSVEGAAFF; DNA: TGTGCCACCTCCGTCGAGGGGGCTGCTTTCTTT
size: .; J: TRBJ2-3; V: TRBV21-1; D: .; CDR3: CASSKDPCSPGDTQYF; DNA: TGTGCCAGCAGCAAAGATCCCTGTTCTCCGGGAGATACGCAGTATTTT
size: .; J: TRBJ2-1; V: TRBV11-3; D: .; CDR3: CASSLRTDSYNEQFF; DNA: TGTGCCAGCAGCTTACGAACAGACAGCTACAATGAGCAGTTCTTC
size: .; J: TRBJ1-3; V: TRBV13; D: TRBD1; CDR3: CASSRGGRSSGNTIYF; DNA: TGTGCCAGCAGCCGAGGGGGCCGCAGCTCTGGAAACACCATATATTTT
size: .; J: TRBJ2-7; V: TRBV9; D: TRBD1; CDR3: CASSETGQGSYEQYF; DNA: TGTGCCAGCAGCGAGACGGGACAGGGGAGCTACGAGCAGTACTTC
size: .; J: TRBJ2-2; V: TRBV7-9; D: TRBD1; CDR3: CASSLQGASGELFF; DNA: TGTGCCAGCAGCCTACAGGGGGCAAGCGGGGAGCTGTTTTTT
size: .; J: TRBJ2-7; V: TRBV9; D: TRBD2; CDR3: CASSVGAGGRLEQYF; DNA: TGTGCCAGCAGCGTAGGCGCGGGGGGTCGTCTGGAGCAGTACTTC
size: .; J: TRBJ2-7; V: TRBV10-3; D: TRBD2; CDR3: CAISGTSREQYF; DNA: TGTGCCATCAGTGGGACTAGTAGAGAGCAGTACTTC
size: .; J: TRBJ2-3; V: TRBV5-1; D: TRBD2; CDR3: CASSFAGGPDTQYF; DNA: TGCGCCAGCAGCTTTGCGGGGGGGCCAGATACGCAGTATTTT
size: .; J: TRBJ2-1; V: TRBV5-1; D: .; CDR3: CASSLVSNEQFF; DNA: TGCGCCAGCAGCTTGGTCTCCAATGAGCAGTTCTTC
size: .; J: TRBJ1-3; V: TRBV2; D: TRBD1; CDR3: CASSVAGGGNTIYF; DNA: TGTGCCAGCAGTGTGGCAGGGGGCGGAAACACCATATATTTT
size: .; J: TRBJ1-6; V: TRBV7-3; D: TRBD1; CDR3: CASSLDRGSGSPLHF; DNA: TGTGCCAGCAGCTTAGACAGGGGCTCTGGTTCACCCCTCCACTTT
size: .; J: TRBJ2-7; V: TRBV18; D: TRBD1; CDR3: CASSPFGQAYEQYF; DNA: TGTGCCAGCTCACCATTCGGACAGGCCTACGAGCAGTACTTC
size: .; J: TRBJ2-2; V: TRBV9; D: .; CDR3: CASSVAGYTGELFF; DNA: TGTGCCAGCAGCGTAGCAGGGTACACCGGGGAGCTGTTTTTT
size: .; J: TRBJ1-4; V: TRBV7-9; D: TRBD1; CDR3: CASSSRTGVTNEKLFF; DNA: TGTGCCAGCAGCTCCAGGACAGGGGTAACTAATGAAAAACTGTTTTTT
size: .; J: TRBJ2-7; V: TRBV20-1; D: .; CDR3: CSARGGEQYF; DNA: TGCAGTGCTAGAGGTGGCGAGCAGTACTTC
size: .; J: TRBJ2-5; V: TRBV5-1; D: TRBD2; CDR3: CASSSGGLAGRETQYF; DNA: TGCGCCAGCAGCTCCGGGGGGTTAGCCGGGCGAGAGACCCAGTACTTC